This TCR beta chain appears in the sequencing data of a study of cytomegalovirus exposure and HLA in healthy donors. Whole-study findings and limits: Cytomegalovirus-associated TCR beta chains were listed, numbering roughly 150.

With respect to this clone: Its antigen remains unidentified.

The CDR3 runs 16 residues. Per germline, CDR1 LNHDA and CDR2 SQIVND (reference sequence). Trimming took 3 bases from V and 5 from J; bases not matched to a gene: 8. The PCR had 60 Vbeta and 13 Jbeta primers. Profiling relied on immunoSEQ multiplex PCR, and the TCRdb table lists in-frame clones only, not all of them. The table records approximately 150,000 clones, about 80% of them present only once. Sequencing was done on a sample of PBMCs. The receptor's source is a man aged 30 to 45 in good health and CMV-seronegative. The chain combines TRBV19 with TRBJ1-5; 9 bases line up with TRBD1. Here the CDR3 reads CASSIVGTGYHQPQHF. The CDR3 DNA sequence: TGTGCCAGTAGTATTGTAGGGACAGGGTATCATCAGCCCCAGCATTTT.